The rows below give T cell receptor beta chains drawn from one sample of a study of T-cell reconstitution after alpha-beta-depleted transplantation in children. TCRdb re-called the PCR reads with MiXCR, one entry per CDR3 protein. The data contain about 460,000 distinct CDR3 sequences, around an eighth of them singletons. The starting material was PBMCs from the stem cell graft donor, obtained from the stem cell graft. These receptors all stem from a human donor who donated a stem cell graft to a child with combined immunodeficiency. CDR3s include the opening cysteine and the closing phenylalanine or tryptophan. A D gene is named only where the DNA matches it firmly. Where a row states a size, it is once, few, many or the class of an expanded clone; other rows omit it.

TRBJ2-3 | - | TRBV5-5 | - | CASSPTGWGGGDTQYF | TGTGCCAGCAGCCCGACAGGGTGGGGGGGTGGAGACACGCAGTATTTT
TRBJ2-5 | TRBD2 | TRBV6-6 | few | CASGERELETQYF | TGTGCCAGCGGGGAGCGGGAGCTGGAGACCCAGTACTTC
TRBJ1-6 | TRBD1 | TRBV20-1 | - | CSAIPGDSYNSPLHF | TGCAGTGCTATCCCCGGGGACAGCTATAATTCACCCCTCCACTTT
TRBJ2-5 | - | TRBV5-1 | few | CASSPTGGIQETQYF | TGCGCCAGCAGCCCCACGGGCGGGATTCAAGAGACCCAGTACTTC
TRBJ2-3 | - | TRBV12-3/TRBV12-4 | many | CASGSNTQYF | TGTGCCAGCGGGTCAAATACGCAGTATTTT
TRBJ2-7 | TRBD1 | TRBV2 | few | CASSGRTGAEQYF | TGTGCCAGCAGTGGGAGGACAGGGGCCGAGCAGTACTTC
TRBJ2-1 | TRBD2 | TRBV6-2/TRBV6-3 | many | CASSPGLAGLNEQFF | TGTGCCAGCAGCCCCGGACTAGCGGGATTAAATGAGCAGTTCTTC
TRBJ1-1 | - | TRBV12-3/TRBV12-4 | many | CASSLNGGHAEAFF | TGTGCCAGCAGCTTGAATGGGGGACATGCTGAAGCTTTCTTT
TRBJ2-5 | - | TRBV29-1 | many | CSVEPGDETQYF | TGCAGCGTTGAGCCGGGGGATGAGACCCAGTACTTC
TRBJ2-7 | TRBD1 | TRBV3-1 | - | CACSIGERTGPTSLSEQYF | TGTGCCTGCAGTATCGGAGAGAGGACAGGGCCTACTTCTCTTAGCGAGCAGTACTTC
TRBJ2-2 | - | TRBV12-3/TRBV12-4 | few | CASSFYRGPIFAGELFF | TGTGCCAGCAGTTTTTATCGGGGGCCTATTTTCGCCGGGGAGCTGTTTTTT
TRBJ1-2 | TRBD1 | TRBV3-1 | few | CASSQDSGTGSRYGYTF | TGTGCCAGCAGCCAAGATTCTGGGACAGGGAGTCGGTATGGCTACACCTTC
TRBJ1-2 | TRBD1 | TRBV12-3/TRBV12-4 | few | CASRTDRGSGYTF | TGTGCCAGCAGGACGGACAGGGGGTCTGGCTACACCTTC
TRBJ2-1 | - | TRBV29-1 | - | CSVAAPGANEQFF | TGCAGCGTCGCCGCACCGGGGGCCAATGAGCAGTTCTTC
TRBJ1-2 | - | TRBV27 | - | CASSSRGGPYGYTF | TGTGCCAGCAGTTCCCGTGGGGGGCCCTATGGCTACACCTTC
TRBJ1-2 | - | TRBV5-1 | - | CASSARDYGYTF | TGCGCCAGCTCGGCCCGAGACTATGGCTACACCTTC
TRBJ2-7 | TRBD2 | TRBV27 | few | CASSLRLAGVEKQYF | TGTGCCAGCAGTTTAAGGCTAGCGGGAGTCGAGAAGCAGTACTTC
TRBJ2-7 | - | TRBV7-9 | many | CASRFQLADYEQYF | TGTGCCAGCAGGTTTCAGTTAGCGGACTACGAGCAGTACTTC
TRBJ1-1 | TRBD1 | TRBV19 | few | CASNLQGARTEAFF | TGTGCCAGTAACCTACAGGGGGCCAGAACTGAAGCTTTCTTT
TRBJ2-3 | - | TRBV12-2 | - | CASRLITVEPGTQYF | TGTGCAAGTCGCTTAATCACCGTGGAACCGGGAACGCAGTATTTT
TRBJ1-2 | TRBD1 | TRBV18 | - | CASSPQFSGTGDYGYTF | TGTGCCAGCTCACCCCAATTCTCCGGGACAGGGGACTATGGCTACACCTTC
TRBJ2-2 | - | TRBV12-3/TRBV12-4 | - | CASRPTFTGELFF | TGTGCCAGCAGGCCGACTTTCACCGGGGAGCTGTTTTTT
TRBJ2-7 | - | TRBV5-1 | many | CASSLGMGVAYEQYF | TGCGCCAGCAGCTTGGGTATGGGAGTGGCCTACGAGCAGTACTTC
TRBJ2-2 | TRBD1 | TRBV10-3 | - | CAISRGLAFTGELFF | TGTGCCATCAGCAGGGGGCTCGCCTTTACCGGGGAGCTGTTTTTT
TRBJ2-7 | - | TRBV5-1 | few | CASSLDFRDASSYEQYF | TGCGCCAGCAGCTTGGATTTCCGGGACGCAAGCTCCTACGAGCAGTACTTC
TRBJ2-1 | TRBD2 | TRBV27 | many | CASSRGTSGRNEQFF | TGTGCCAGCAGTAGGGGGACTAGCGGGAGGAATGAGCAGTTCTTC
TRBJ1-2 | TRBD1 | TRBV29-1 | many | CSVEGRDRGGGYTF | TGCAGCGTTGAAGGGAGGGACAGGGGAGGCGGCTACACCTTC
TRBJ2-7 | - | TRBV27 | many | CASSSGRSYEQYF | TGTGCCAGCAGTTCGGGACGTTCCTACGAGCAGTACTTC
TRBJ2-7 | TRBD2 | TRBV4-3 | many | CASSHPPGLGEVEQYF | TGCGCCAGCAGCCATCCGCCTGGACTAGGTGAGGTGGAGCAGTACTTC
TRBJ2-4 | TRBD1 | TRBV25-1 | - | CASSEYRGQGLNIQYF | TGTGCCAGCAGTGAATATAGGGGACAGGGGCTGAACATTCAGTACTTC
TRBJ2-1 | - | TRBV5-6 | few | CASSSFDQGRNEQFF | TGTGCCAGCAGCTCTTTCGATCAGGGTCGCAATGAGCAGTTCTTC
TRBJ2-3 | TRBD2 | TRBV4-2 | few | CASSQEGTAGGPHTDTQYF | TGTGCCAGCAGCCAAGAGGGGACGGCGGGGGGGCCCCACACAGATACGCAGTATTTT
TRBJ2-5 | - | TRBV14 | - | CASSHPDETQYF | TGTGCCAGCAGCCACCCCGATGAGACCCAGTACTTC
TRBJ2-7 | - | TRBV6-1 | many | CASSEAFGFYEQYF | TGTGCCAGCAGTGAAGCCTTCGGCTTCTACGAGCAGTACTTC
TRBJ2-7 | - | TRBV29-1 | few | CSVEDQGHEYEQYF | TGCAGCGTTGAAGATCAGGGGCACGAATACGAGCAGTACTTC
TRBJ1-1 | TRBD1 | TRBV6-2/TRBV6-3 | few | CASSARDRGTEAFF | TGTGCCAGCAGTGCCCGGGACAGGGGAACTGAAGCTTTCTTT
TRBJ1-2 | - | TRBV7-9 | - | CASKRSEGSHGYTF | TGTGCCAGCAAGAGGTCGGAGGGGTCACACGGCTACACCTTC
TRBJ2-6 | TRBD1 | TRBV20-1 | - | CSASVQTGGVRANVLTF | TGCAGTGCTAGTGTCCAGACAGGGGGCGTAAGGGCCAACGTCCTGACTTTC
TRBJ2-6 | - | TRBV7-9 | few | CASSLGAGTSGANVLTF | TGTGCCAGCAGCTTAGGGGCGGGGACCTCTGGGGCCAACGTCCTGACTTTC